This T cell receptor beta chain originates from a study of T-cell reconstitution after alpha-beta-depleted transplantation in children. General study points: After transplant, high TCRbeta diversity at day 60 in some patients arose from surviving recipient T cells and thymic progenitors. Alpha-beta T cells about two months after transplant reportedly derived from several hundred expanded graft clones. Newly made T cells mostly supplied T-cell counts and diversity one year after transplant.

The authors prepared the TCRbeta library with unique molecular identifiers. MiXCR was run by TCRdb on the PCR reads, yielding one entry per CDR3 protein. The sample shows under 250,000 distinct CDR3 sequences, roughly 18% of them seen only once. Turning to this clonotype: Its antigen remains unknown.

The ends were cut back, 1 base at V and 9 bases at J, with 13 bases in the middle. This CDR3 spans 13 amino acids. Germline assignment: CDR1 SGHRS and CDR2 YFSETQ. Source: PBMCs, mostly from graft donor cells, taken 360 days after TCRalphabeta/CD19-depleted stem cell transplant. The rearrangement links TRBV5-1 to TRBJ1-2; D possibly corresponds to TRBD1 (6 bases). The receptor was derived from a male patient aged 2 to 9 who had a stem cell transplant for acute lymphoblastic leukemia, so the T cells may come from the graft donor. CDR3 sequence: CASSLWTAMSYTF. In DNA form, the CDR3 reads TGCGCCAGCAGCTTGTGGACAGCTATGAGCTACACCTTC.